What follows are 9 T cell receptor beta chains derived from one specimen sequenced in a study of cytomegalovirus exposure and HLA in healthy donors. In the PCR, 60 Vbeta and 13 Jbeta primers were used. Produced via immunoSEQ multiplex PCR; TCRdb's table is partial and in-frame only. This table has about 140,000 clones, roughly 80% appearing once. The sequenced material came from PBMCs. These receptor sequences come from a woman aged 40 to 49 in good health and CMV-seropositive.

The CDR3 loop reads CASSPRLGTGGADTQYF. Written as DNA, the CDR3 is TGCGCCAGCAGCCCCCGCCTTGGGACAGGGGGGGCAGATACGCAGTATTTT. The chain combines TRBV5-1 with TRBJ2-3, with 11 bases lining up with TRBD1. The CDR3 is made up of 17 amino acids. V lost 4 bases and J lost 4; bases outside the gene matches: 11. From germline, CDR1 is SGHRS and CDR2 YFSETQ.

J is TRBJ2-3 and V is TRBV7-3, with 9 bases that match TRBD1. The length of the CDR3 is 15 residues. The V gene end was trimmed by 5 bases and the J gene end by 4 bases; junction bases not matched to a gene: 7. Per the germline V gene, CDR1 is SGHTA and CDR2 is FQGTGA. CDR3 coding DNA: TGTGCCAGCAGCCCAGCCGGGACAGGGTCAGATACGCAGTATTTT. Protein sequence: CASSPAGTGSDTQYF.

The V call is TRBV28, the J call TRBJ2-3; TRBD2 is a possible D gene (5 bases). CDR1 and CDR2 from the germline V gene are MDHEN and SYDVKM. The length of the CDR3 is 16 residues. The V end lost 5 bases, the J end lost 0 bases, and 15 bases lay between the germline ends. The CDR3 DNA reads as TGTGCCAGCAGTCCCCGGGGTGCGGATAGCACAGATACGCAGTATTTT. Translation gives CASSPRGADSTDTQYF.

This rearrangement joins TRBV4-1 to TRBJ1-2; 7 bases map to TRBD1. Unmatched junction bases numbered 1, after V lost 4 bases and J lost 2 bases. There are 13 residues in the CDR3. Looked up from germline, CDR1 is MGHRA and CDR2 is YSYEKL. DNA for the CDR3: TGCGCCAGCAGCCCGGGACAGAACTATGGCTACACCTTC. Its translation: CASSPGQNYGYTF.

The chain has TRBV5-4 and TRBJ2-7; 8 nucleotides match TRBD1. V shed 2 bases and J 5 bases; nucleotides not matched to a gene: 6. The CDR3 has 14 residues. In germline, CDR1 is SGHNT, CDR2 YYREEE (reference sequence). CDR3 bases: TGTGCCAGCAGCTTTGTGGACAGGGTCAACGAGCAGTACTTC. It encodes CASSFVDRVNEQYF.

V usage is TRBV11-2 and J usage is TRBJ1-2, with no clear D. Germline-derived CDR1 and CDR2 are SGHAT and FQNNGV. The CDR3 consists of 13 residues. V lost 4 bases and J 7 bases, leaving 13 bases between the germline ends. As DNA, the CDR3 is TGTGCCAGCAGCTCTTCGACGGGAGTTGGCTACACCTTC. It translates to CASSSSTGVGYTF.

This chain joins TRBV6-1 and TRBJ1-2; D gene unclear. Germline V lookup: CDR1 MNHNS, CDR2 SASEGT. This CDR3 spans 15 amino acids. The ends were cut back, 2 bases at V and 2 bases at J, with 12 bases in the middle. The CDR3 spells CASSETPGVNYGYTF. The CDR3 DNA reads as TGTGCCAGCAGTGAAACCCCGGGAGTAAACTATGGCTACACCTTC.

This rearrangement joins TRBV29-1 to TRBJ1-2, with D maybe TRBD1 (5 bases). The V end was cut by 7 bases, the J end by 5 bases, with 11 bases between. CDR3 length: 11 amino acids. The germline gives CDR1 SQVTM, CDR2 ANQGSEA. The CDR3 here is CSGLEGYGYTF. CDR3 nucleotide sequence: TGCAGCGGACTAGAGGGGTATGGCTACACCTTC.

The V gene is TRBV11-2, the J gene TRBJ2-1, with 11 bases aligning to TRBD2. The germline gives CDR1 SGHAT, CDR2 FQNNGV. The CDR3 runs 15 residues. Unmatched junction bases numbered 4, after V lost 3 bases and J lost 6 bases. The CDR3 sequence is CASSFTSGGGNEQFF. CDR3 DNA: TGTGCCAGCAGCTTTACTAGCGGGGGAGGCAATGAGCAGTTCTTC.